Sequencing of this T cell receptor (beta chain) was carried out in a study of blood T cell repertoires in COVID-19. Overall study: Researchers got acute and convalescent COVID-19 samples from the United States, Italy and Spain. The cDNA or gDNA used as material had been derived from T cells, B-cell-depleted T cells, or PBMCs.

The Seattle site enrolled patients during active infection and followed them longitudinally. The CDR3 runs 12 residues. Germline V lookup: CDR1 MDHEN, CDR2 SYDVKM. Trimming took 3 bases from V and 1 from J, leaving 3 bases between them. Clones were read by immunoSEQ multiplex PCR, and TCRdb kept only the in-frame ones, dropping some. The repertoire has some 400,000 clones, 70% to 90% of them found once; the top ten carry 8% to 13%. The sequence was obtained from a woman between 25 and 40 years old with COVID-19, enrolled during active disease. The sample taken for sequencing was peripheral blood. V gene TRBV28 combines with J gene TRBJ2-5, with D hard to call. CDR3 residues: CASSLAQETQYF. CDR3 DNA sequence: TGTGCCAGCAGTTTGGCCCAAGAGACCCAGTACTTC. Complete variable domain (other parts from reference TRBV28 and TRBJ2-5): DVKVTQSSRYLVKRTGEKVFLECVQDMDHENMFWYRQDPGLGLRLIYFSYDVKMKEKGDIPEGYSVSREKKERFSLILESASTNQTSMYLCASSLAQETQYFGPGTRLLVL.